Each of the 18 T cell receptor beta chains below was sequenced from the same sample in a study of blood T cells in healthy people across ages. It was with a sample-barcoded 5' primer and a J-beta primer mix that a second PCR of roughly 6 to 11 cycles was run. TCRdb called the 5' RACE reads again in MiXCR, with one record for every CDR3 protein. Of around 1,700,000 distinct CDR3 sequences in the sample, roughly 30% were seen once. The sample taken for sequencing was blood. The receptors here all came from a woman in her twenties or thirties in good health.

V gene TRBV7-9 combines with J gene TRBJ2-1; D tentatively reads TRBD1 or TRBD2 (5 bases each). CDR1 SEHNR and CDR2 FQNEAQ come from the germline V gene (reference sequence). The ends were cut back, 6 bases at V and 2 bases at J, with 14 bases in the middle. The CDR3 totals 15 residues. This CDR3 reads CASRGWDGPYNEQFF. The DNA for the CDR3 is TGTGCCAGCAGAGGATGGGACGGTCCCTACAATGAGCAGTTCTTC.

This rearrangement joins TRBV28 to TRBJ2-5; tentatively, D is TRBD1 or TRBD2 (5 bases each). The CDR3 contains 15 residues. Germline CDR1 MDHEN, CDR2 SYDVKM. Trimming left V 4 bases short and J 1 base short, with 13 bases between. CDR3 in DNA: TGTGCCAGCAGTTCCCCTCCAGGGAGCCAAGAGACCCAGTACTTC. It translates to CASSSPPGSQETQYF.

In this sample, this clonotype turned up many times. The CDR3 protein is CASSLSGSGAYEQYF. The CDR3 region has the DNA TGTGCCAGCAGCTTAAGCGGGAGTGGAGCCTACGAGCAGTACTTC. The chain has TRBV7-9 and TRBJ2-7; 8 nucleotides agree with TRBD2. Germline V lookup: CDR1 SEHNR, CDR2 FQNEAQ (reference sequence). J gave up 2 bases and V 2 bases, and 5 bases lay outside the gene matches. There are 15 residues in the CDR3. The full variable domain, in which reference TRBV7-9 and TRBJ2-7 provide the parts outside the CDR3, is DTGVSQNPRHKITKRGQNVTFRCDPISEHNRLYWYRQTLGQGPEFLTYFQNEAQLEKSRLLSDRFSAERPKGSFSTLEIQRTEQGDSAMYLCASSLSGSGAYEQYFGPGTRLTVT.

The gene calls are TRBV5-6 and TRBJ2-5; TRBD2 matches at 8 bases. V was pared by 1 base and J by 4 bases, with 6 bases of the junction left unmatched. The germline gives CDR1 SGHDT, CDR2 YYEEEE. CDR3 length equals 15 residues. CDR3 coding DNA: TGTGCCAGCAGCTTGACCGGGAGGGCCCCAGAGACCCAGTACTTC. It specifies CASSLTGRAPETQYF.

This clonotype was seen ten or more times. The chain uses TRBV3-1 and TRBJ1-2; 8 bases agree with TRBD1. Per the germline V gene, CDR1 is LGHDT and CDR2 is YNNKEL (reference sequence). CDR3 length: 15 amino acids. The trim removed 1 base at V and 2 bases at J, leaving 3 bases unmatched. The CDR3 sequence is CASSQASGGNYGYTF. CDR3 nucleotide sequence: TGTGCCAGCAGCCAAGCGTCAGGGGGCAACTATGGCTACACCTTC.

This clonotype occurred many times. CDR3 residues: CASSEQGNGYTF. The CDR3 DNA reads as TGTGCCAGCAGTGAGCAGGGGAATGGCTACACCTTC. J is TRBJ1-2 and V is TRBV12-3 or TRBV12-4, with D maybe TRBD1 (6 bases). The length of the CDR3 is 12 residues. V dropped 5 bases and J dropped 6 bases, with 10 bases sitting between them.

This clonotype has just a few counts. This chain uses TRBV4-1 with TRBJ1-2, with no clear D. Trimming shortened V by 1 base and J by 8 bases, and 8 bases separated the two germline ends. CDR1 MGHRA and CDR2 YSYEKL come from the germline V gene. The CDR3 runs 12 residues. CDR3 DNA: TGCGCCAGCAGCCAAGTGGGGATGGGCTACACCTTC. It specifies CASSQVGMGYTF.

The gene calls are TRBV12-3 or TRBV12-4 and TRBJ2-7; D gene unclear. The V gene lost 2 bases and the J gene lost 7 bases, with 12 bases spanning the gap. The CDR3 is 13 amino acids. CDR3 DNA sequence: TGTGCCAGCAGTTTATTGGTGGTGGGTGAGCAGTACTTC. Protein: CASSLLVVGEQYF.

This clonotype turned up a few times. The chain couples TRBV7-9 to TRBJ2-3; 7 nucleotides agree with TRBD2. V was pared by 3 bases and J by 4 bases, with 7 bases of the junction left unmatched. CDR3 length: 15 residues. Germline assignment: CDR1 SEHNR and CDR2 FQNEAQ (reference sequence). The DNA for the CDR3 is TGTGCCAGCAGCTTTCACCGGGGGGAGGCAGATACGCAGTATTTT. This translates into CASSFHRGEADTQYF.

There are a few counts of this clonotype. The genes are TRBV12-3 or TRBV12-4 and TRBJ2-3, with D perhaps being TRBD1 or TRBD2 (5 bases each). The CDR3 has 14 amino acids. V was shortened by 3 bases and J by 6 bases, with 13 bases between the two germline ends. CDR3 bases: TGTGCCAGCAGTTTTGGGGTCGGGGCGGATACGCAGTATTTT. It codes for CASSFGVGADTQYF.

The chain recombines TRBV9 with TRBJ2-3, with D possibly matching TRBD2 (6 bases). V gave up 4 bases and J gave up 5 bases, with 23 bases separating them. The CDR3 runs to 17 residues. CDR1 is SGDLS, CDR2 YYNGEE, per germline. The CDR3 DNA follows: TGTGCCAGCAGCCGAGGTTTTTCAGCGGGCTGGGGAGATACGCAGTATTTT. It specifies CASSRGFSAGWGDTQYF.

This clonotype was seen more than once but under ten times. One end of the junction fails to match germline, which may point to a read error. The rearrangement joins TRBV20-1 to TRBJ2-5; possible D gene TRBD2, 6 bases. This CDR3 is built from 14 residues. CDR1 is DFQATT and CDR2 is SNEGSKA in the germline V gene (reference sequence). CDR3: CSVRGDSLGETQYF. CDR3 DNA: TGCAGTGTTAGAGGGGACTCACTCGGGGAGACCCAGTACTTC.

This clonotype was observed a handful of times. V and J are TRBV5-5 and TRBJ2-5; maybe TRBD1 (6 bases). The CDR3 is 13 residues long. From germline, CDR1 is SGHKS and CDR2 YYEKEE (reference sequence). Between the trimmed V and J ends, which lost 0 bases and 6 bases, there was a span of 9 bases. CDR3: CASSLAQGQTQYF. The CDR3 nucleotides read TGTGCCAGCAGCTTGGCGCAGGGGCAGACCCAGTACTTC.

This clonotype was seen only a few times. DNA for the CDR3: TGTGCCAGCAGTTTATCCGACCCCTACGAGCAGTACTTC. Translation gives CASSLSDPYEQYF. The chain couples TRBV28 to TRBJ2-7; D remains unclear. The CDR3 extends over 13 amino acids. Germline V gene lookup returns CDR1 MDHEN and CDR2 SYDVKM. Trimming took 1 base from V and 2 from J, leaving 6 bases between them.

This clonotype was seen a few times. The V gene is TRBV5-6, the J gene TRBJ2-3; TRBD1 matches at 7 bases. CDR1 is SGHDT, CDR2 YYEEEE, per germline. Unmatched junction bases numbered 7, after V lost 3 bases and J lost 0 bases. This CDR3 spans 16 amino acids. CDR3 in amino acids: CASSSPHRGSTDTQYF. The DNA of the CDR3 is TGTGCCAGCAGCTCCCCCCACAGGGGAAGCACAGATACGCAGTATTTT.

The chain uses TRBV19 and TRBJ1-2; D gene unclear. Trimming shortened V by 9 bases and J by 4 bases, and 21 bases separated the two germline ends. The length of the CDR3 is 15 residues. Germline V gene lookup returns CDR1 LNHDA and CDR2 SQIVND (reference sequence). CDR3 bases: TGTGCCAGCCTAACCCCCTTCACTCAACCCTATGGCTACACCTTC. This codes for CASLTPFTQPYGYTF.

As to this clonotype: Being one base from a much bigger clone, this may be a read error. The chain has TRBV12-3 or TRBV12-4 and TRBJ2-1; TRBD2 aligns across 10 bases. The V gene end was trimmed by 3 bases and the J gene end by 6 bases; junction bases not matched to a gene: 5. This CDR3 is built from 15 residues. In DNA form, the CDR3 reads TGTGCCAGCAGTTTGGCGGCTAGCGGGAGCAATGAGCAGTTCTTC. This codes for CASSLAASGSNEQFF.

The chain recombines TRBV7-9 with TRBJ1-1; the D is unclear. Germline lookup yields CDR1 SEHNR and CDR2 FQNEAQ (reference sequence). V lost 10 bases and J lost 3, with 15 bases in between. This CDR3 is 13 amino acids long. DNA for the CDR3: TGTGCCATCCTAACCGTTGTGGACACTGAAGCTTTCTTT. The encoded protein is CAILTVVDTEAFF. Complete variable domain (other parts from reference TRBV7-9 and TRBJ1-1): DTGVSQNPRHKITKRGQNVTFRCDPISEHNRLYWYRQTLGQGPEFLTYFQNEAQLEKSRLLSDRFSAERPKGSFSTLEIQRTEQGDSAMYLCAILTVVDTEAFFGQGTRLTVV.